The 26 T cell receptor beta chains given below trace back to one sample, sequenced in a study of blood T cell repertoires in COVID-19. Clones were sequenced by immunoSEQ multiplex PCR, and TCRdb holds only the in-frame ones, with some missing. The table has hundreds of thousands of clones, 87% seen once. The sample consisted of peripheral blood. These receptors came from a woman aged 50 to 65 who had recovered from COVID-19.

V usage is TRBV6-2 or TRBV6-3 and J usage is TRBJ2-2; tentative D call: TRBD2 (5 bases). The CDR3 runs 14 residues. V was shortened by 6 bases and J by 7 bases, with 15 bases between the two germline ends. CDR1 MNHEY and CDR2 SVGEGT come from the germline V gene. The CDR3 loop is CASSYRSAGGELFF. Here the CDR3 DNA reads TGTGCCAGCAGCTATAGGTCCGCGGGCGGGGAGCTGTTTTTT.

The genes are TRBV6-5 and TRBJ1-2; 7 bases are shared with TRBD1. This CDR3 has 14 residues. V shed 4 bases, J shed 5 bases, and the junction held 7 bases outside the gene matches. Germline V gene data show CDR1 as MNHEY and CDR2 as SVGAGI. The CDR3 coding sequence is TGTGCCAGCAGTTCCACAGGGGAAGGGTATGGCTACACCTTC. Translating gives CASSSTGEGYGYTF.

This chain uses TRBV19 with TRBJ1-6, with TRBD1 as a possible D gene (5 bases). Germline assignment: CDR1 LNHDA and CDR2 SQIVND (reference sequence). V lost 5 bases and J 7 bases, leaving 12 bases between the germline ends. The CDR3 spans 14 residues. CDR3 sequence (DNA): TGTGCCAGTAGTGTACGGAACAGGAATTCACCCCTCCACTTT. Its translation: CASSVRNRNSPLHF.

This clone was recorded a few times. The CDR3 DNA follows: TGTGCCACCAGTGTCAGGGGACGTGACGGGGAGCTGTTTTTT. Its translation is CATSVRGRDGELFF. V and J are TRBV24-1 and TRBJ2-2, with a weak D call TRBD1 (6 bases). Germline V CDR1 and CDR2: KGHDR, SFDVKD. V lost 5 bases to trimming and J lost 7 bases, with 13 bases between them. This CDR3 spans 14 amino acids.

The chain carries TRBV29-1 and TRBJ2-7; no clear D gene. The CDR3 is 11 residues long. Trimming took off 4 bases at V and 3 bases at J, with 7 bases between the two ends. Looked up from germline, CDR1 is SQVTM and CDR2 is ANQGSEA. CDR3 bases: TGCAGCGTTGTGAGGAGCTACGAGCAGTACTTC. Protein: CSVVRSYEQYF.

The J gene is TRBJ2-1, the V gene TRBV2; D not certain. The germline V and J ends were trimmed by 1 base and 4 bases, with 8 bases remaining between them. Germline CDR1 and CDR2: SNHLY and FYNNEI. The CDR3 spans 14 residues. As DNA, the CDR3 is TGTGCCAGCAGTGAAGGGGCGAAGTACAATGAGCAGTTCTTC. It translates to CASSEGAKYNEQFF. Combining the CDR3 with reference TRBV2 and TRBJ2-1 gives the whole variable domain EPEVTQTPSHQVTQMGQEVILRCVPISNHLYFYWYRQILGQKVEFLVSFYNNEISEKSEIFDDQFSVERPDGSNFTLKIRSTKLEDSAMYFCASSEGAKYNEQFFGPGTRLTVL.

The chain joins TRBV28 to TRBJ2-3; 7 nucleotides agree with TRBD2. Germline CDR1 MDHEN, CDR2 SYDVKM. The J segment lost 3 bases and the V segment lost 5 bases, leaving 8 bases of the junction unmatched. The CDR3 is made up of 15 amino acids. The CDR3 DNA sequence: TGTGCCAGCAGTACCTCGGGACTAAGAACAGATACGCAGTATTTT. As protein: CASSTSGLRTDTQYF.

V is TRBV9 and J is TRBJ1-2; 7 nucleotides line up with TRBD1. CDR1 is SGDLS and CDR2 is YYNGEE in the germline V gene. The CDR3 contains 16 residues. V lost 2 bases and J lost 3; bases outside the gene matches: 10. The CDR3 reads CASSVRDLDRDYGYTF. Here the CDR3 DNA reads TGTGCCAGCAGCGTCCGTGACCTTGACAGGGACTATGGCTACACCTTC.

As DNA, the CDR3 is TGTGCCAGCAGCCCCCCGGAAGGGGCTGGTAAGACCCAGTACTTC. Translation: CASSPPEGAGKTQYF. V usage is TRBV28 and J usage is TRBJ2-5; the D gene is possibly TRBD1 (5 bases). Germline assignment: CDR1 MDHEN and CDR2 SYDVKM. This CDR3 spans 15 amino acids. V lost 6 bases to trimming and J lost 6 bases, with 20 bases between them. The entire variable domain, with the rest obtained from reference TRBV28 and TRBJ2-5, is as follows: DVKVTQSSRYLVKRTGEKVFLECVQDMDHENMFWYRQDPGLGLRLIYFSYDVKMKEKGDIPEGYSVSREKKERFSLILESASTNQTSMYLCASSPPEGAGKTQYFGPGTRLLVL.

This clone showed up just once. The chain combines TRBV5-5 with TRBJ1-4, with unresolved D. Germline V gene sequence: CDR1 SGHKS, CDR2 YYEKEE (reference sequence). Deletions cut 1 base from V and 8 bases from J, with 15 bases between. The CDR3 loop spans 15 amino acids. The CDR3 here is CASSLLGILGEKLFF. CDR3 DNA sequence: TGTGCCAGCAGCTTGCTCGGGATCCTGGGGGAAAAACTGTTTTTT.

This clone was recorded a few times. The V call is TRBV10-3, the J call TRBJ2-7, with 8 bases that match TRBD1. The CDR3 consists of 14 residues. Looked up from germline, CDR1 is ENHRY and CDR2 is SYGVKD. V lost 5 bases to trimming and J lost 4 bases; unmatched junction nucleotides: 7. CDR3 bases: TGTGCCATCAGTCCTGGACAGGGTTATTACGAGCAGTACTTC. Its translation is CAISPGQGYYEQYF.

The rearrangement joins TRBV7-2 to TRBJ1-1; D unresolved. The ends were cut back, 6 bases at V and 1 base at J, with 9 bases in the middle. This CDR3 spans 13 amino acids. Germline-derived CDR1 and CDR2 are SGHTA and FQGNSA. This CDR3 is CASRLSRNTEAFF. The CDR3 DNA reads as TGTGCCAGCAGGCTAAGTAGGAACACTGAAGCTTTCTTT.

The V call is TRBV6-2 or TRBV6-3, the J call TRBJ2-7, with 8 bases lining up with TRBD1. CDR1 and CDR2 from the germline V gene are MNHEY and SVGEGT. The CDR3 is 14 residues long. V gave up 2 bases and J gave up 3 bases; unmatched junction bases: 3. Here the CDR3 DNA reads TGTGCCAGCAGTTACACAGGGGGAAACTACGAGCAGTACTTC. It translates to CASSYTGGNYEQYF.

This chain uses TRBV11-2 with TRBJ2-7, with a tentative D call TRBD2 (6 bases). CDR3 size: 14 residues. Trimming pared 5 bases from V and 0 bases from J, leaving 11 bases between. Germline CDR1 SGHAT, CDR2 FQNNGV. The CDR3 DNA is TGTGCCAGCAGCCCCGAGCGGGTCTCCTACGAGCAGTACTTC. Translated, it gives CASSPERVSYEQYF. The whole variable domain, remainder taken from reference TRBV11-2 and TRBJ2-7, is EAGVAQSPRYKIIEKRQSVAFWCNPISGHATLYWYQQILGQGPKLLIQFQNNGVVDDSQLPKDRFSAERLKGVDSTLKIQPAKLEDSAVYLCASSPERVSYEQYFGPGTRLTVT.

V usage is TRBV6-5 and J usage is TRBJ1-1; 9 nucleotides match TRBD1. This CDR3 is built from 14 residues. From germline, CDR1 is MNHEY and CDR2 SVGAGI. Trimming cost V 6 bases and J 6 bases; bases outside gene matches: 8. CDR3 region: CASSPGQGIAEAFF. CDR3 DNA: TGTGCCAGCAGCCCCGGACAGGGGATCGCTGAAGCTTTCTTT.

J is TRBJ2-3 and V is TRBV7-2; D is uncertain. Germline-derived CDR1 and CDR2 are SGHTA and FQGNSA. V lost 1 base, J lost 6 bases, and 11 bases lay in between. This CDR3 contains 14 residues. The DNA for the CDR3 is TGTGCCAGCAGCTTAGTGCTAGAGGCGGATACGCAGTATTTT. Its protein is CASSLVLEADTQYF.

This sequence joins TRBV4-1 and TRBJ1-3; D is ambiguous. Trimming left V 2 bases short and J 4 bases short, with 9 bases between. CDR1 MGHRA and CDR2 YSYEKL come from the germline V gene. There are 14 residues in the CDR3. CDR3 protein: CASSQLELGNTIYF. CDR3 bases: TGCGCCAGCAGCCAATTGGAGCTCGGAAACACCATATATTTT.

The rearrangement links TRBV2 to TRBJ1-2; D unresolved. This CDR3 region has 11 residues. The V end was cut by 8 bases, the J end by 8 bases, with 12 bases between. Germline V gene lookup returns CDR1 SNHLY and CDR2 FYNNEI. The CDR3 nucleotides are TGTGCCAGCGGCGGGTATGAGGGCTACACCTTC. Protein product: CASGGYEGYTF.

The chain links TRBV9 to TRBJ1-1, with 7 bases aligning to TRBD1. The germline V gene has CDR1 SGDLS and CDR2 YYNGEE. Trimming cost V 3 bases and J 5 bases; bases outside gene matches: 7. CDR3 length equals 14 residues. CDR3 bases: TGTGCCAGCAGCGAGCAGGGGGGCTGGACTGAAGCTTTCTTT. Translated: CASSEQGGWTEAFF.

This chain connects TRBV5-1 to TRBJ1-2; D is unclear. Trimming left V 5 bases short and J 0 bases short, with 11 bases between. The CDR3 runs to 14 residues. Germline V CDR1 and CDR2: SGHRS, YFSETQ. The CDR3 region is CASRTDTTNYGYTF. CDR3 bases: TGCGCCAGCAGAACGGATACTACTAACTATGGCTACACCTTC.

The rearrangement uses TRBV10-1 and TRBJ2-6; TRBD1 matches at 12 bases. This CDR3 region has 17 residues. Trimming removed 6 bases from V and 4 bases from J; junction bases left unmatched: 7. CDR1 is WNHNN and CDR2 is SYGVQD in the germline V gene (reference sequence). CDR3 sequence: CASRARDRGPGANVLTF. CDR3 DNA sequence: TGCGCCAGCAGAGCCCGGGACAGGGGGCCCGGGGCCAACGTCCTGACTTTC.

Notes on this clone: One base away lies a much larger clone, so this may be a sequencing read error. V usage is TRBV5-6 and J usage is TRBJ1-1, with TRBD1 as a possible D gene (5 bases). This CDR3 is built from 17 residues. The V gene's germline CDR1 is SGHDT and CDR2 YYEEEE. V lost 1 base and J lost 2, with 18 bases in between. CDR3 sequence reads: CASSLRTSPPKNTEAFF. For the CDR3, the DNA is TGTGCCAGCAGCTTGCGGACAAGCCCCCCGAAAAACACTGAAGCTTTCTTT.

The chain combines TRBV9 with TRBJ2-7, with 8 positions matching TRBD2. The germline V gene has CDR1 SGDLS and CDR2 YYNGEE. The CDR3 loop spans 15 amino acids. The V and J ends lost 0 bases and 4 bases, in that order; junction bases with no gene match: 6. The CDR3 coding sequence is TGTGCCAGCAGCGTAGGGGGTAGCGGGGCTTACGAGCAGTACTTC. This sequence encodes CASSVGGSGAYEQYF.

The J gene is TRBJ1-1, the V gene TRBV5-6; no firm D call. Trimming took off 2 bases at V and 1 base at J, with 9 bases between the two ends. Germline CDR1 is SGHDT and CDR2 is YYEEEE. This CDR3 spans 14 amino acids. CDR3 bases: TGTGCCAGCAGCTTATACCGCAGGAACACTGAAGCTTTCTTT. Translation: CASSLYRRNTEAFF.

The chain has TRBV10-3 and TRBJ2-7, with a possible D match to TRBD1 (6 bases). CDR1 and CDR2 (germline): ENHRY, SYGVKD. CDR3 length equals 14 residues. Trimming stripped 6 bases from V and 0 bases from J, with 12 bases between. CDR3 sequence reads: CAISNRDNSYEQYF. The CDR3 DNA reads as TGTGCCATCAGCAATAGGGACAACTCCTACGAGCAGTACTTC.

V is TRBV6-6 and J is TRBJ2-3; 8 nucleotides match TRBD2. CDR1 is MNHNY, CDR2 SVGAGI, per germline (reference sequence). The CDR3 loop spans 15 amino acids. Trimming took 9 bases from V and 4 from J; bases not matched to a gene: 12. The CDR3, as DNA: TGTGCCAGTAGGGATACGGGAGGGAGTGCAGATACGCAGTATTTT. Encoded protein: CASRDTGGSADTQYF.